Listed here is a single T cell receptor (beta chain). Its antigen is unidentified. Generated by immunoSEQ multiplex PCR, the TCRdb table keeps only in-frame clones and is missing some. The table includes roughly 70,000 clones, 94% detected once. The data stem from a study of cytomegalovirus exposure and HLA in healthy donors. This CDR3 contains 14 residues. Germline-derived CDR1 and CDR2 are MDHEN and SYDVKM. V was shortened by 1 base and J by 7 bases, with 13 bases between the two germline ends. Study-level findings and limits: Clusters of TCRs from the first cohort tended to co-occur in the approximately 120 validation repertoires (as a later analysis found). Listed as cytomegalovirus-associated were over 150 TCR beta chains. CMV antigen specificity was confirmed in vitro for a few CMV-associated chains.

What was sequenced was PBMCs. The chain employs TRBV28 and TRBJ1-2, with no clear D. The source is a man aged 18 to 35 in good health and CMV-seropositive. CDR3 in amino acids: CASSLSGRVGGYTF. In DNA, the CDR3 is TGTGCCAGCAGTTTATCGGGAAGGGTCGGTGGCTACACCTTC.